This TCR beta chain appears in the sequencing data of a study of vaccination and CD4 T cells after COVID-19. Overall study findings and caveats: 304 of 307 vaccine-specific clones from convalescent patients were spike mono-reactive.

Comment on this clonotype: Antigen unknown.

Regarding treatment: roughly 11-day PBMC culture with coronavirus spike peptide pools or control peptides (ViraFEST assay). This CDR3 spans 19 amino acids. Trimming left V 5 bases short and J 1 base short, with 25 bases between. Germline assignment: CDR1 LNHDA and CDR2 SQIVND (reference sequence). An Oncomine TCR Beta short-read assay was used to sequence the DNA from cultured CD4+ T cells. One entry per CDR3 protein, called by TCRdb with MiXCR from the PCR reads. The sample consists of 15,000 to 20,000 distinct CDR3 sequences, approximately 60% of them appearing once. Material for sequencing was CD4+ T cells from blood, cultured in vitro. V is TRBV19 and J is TRBJ2-3; D may be TRBD1 (6 bases). The sequence derives from a human donor who had recovered from COVID-19. CDR3 residues: CASSAGTRPDPARTDTQYF. The CDR3 DNA reads as TGTGCCAGTAGTGCTGGGACACGACCAGACCCCGCCCGCACAGATACGCAGTATTTT.